This T cell receptor beta chain stems from a study of CD8+ T cells in alopecia areata. Study overall: Treated patients swallowed 5 to 10 mg of oral tofacitinib twice daily. Tofacitinib treatment spanned 6 to 18 months, with 6 months off drug afterward. General study results and limits: Shared TCR sequences were less clear between patients than in mice, possibly partly from HLA diversity.

Extracted RNA was reverse transcribed, and the resulting cDNA served as sequencing template. Method: immunoSEQ multiplex PCR; TCRdb's copy keeps in-frame clones and lacks some. The sample yields approximately 140,000 clones, 85% to 90% seen once. The sample holds one count of this clone. Its antigen remains unknown. The germline CDR1 and CDR2 sequences are MGHRA and YSYEKL. V dropped 1 base and J dropped 4; count of bases not matched to a gene: 4. The CDR3 totals 15 residues. The input for sequencing was CD8+ T cells sorted from blood, taken at week 0. The J gene is TRBJ2-7, the V gene TRBV4-1; 10 nucleotides match TRBD1. This receptor was taken from a human donor with alopecia areata. CDR3 region: CASSQGTGGMYEQYF. The CDR3 nucleotides are TGCGCCAGCAGCCAAGGGACAGGGGGGATGTACGAGCAGTACTTC.